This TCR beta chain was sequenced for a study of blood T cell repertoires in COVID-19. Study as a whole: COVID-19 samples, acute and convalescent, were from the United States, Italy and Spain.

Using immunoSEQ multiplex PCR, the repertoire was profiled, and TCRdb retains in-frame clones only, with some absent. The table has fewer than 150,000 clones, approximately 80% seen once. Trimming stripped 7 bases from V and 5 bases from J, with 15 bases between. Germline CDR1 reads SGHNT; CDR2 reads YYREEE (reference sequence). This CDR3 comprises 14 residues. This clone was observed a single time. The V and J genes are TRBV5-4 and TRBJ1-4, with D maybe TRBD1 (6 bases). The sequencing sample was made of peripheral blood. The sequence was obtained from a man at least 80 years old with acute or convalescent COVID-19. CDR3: CASHRSGQNEKLFF. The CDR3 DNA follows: TGTGCCAGCCATCGAAGCGGACAGAATGAAAAACTGTTTTTT.